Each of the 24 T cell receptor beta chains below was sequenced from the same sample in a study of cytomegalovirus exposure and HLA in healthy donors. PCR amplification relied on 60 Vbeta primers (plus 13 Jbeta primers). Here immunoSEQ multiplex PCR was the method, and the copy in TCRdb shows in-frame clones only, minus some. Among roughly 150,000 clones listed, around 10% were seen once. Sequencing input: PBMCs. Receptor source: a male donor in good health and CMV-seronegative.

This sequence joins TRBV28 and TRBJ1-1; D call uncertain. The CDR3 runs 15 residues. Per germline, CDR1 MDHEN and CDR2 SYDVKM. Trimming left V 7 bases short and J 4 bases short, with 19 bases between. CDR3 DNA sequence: TGTGCCAGCACCTTGGGGAGTGTCGGTCTCACTGAAGCTTTCTTT. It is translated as CASTLGSVGLTEAFF. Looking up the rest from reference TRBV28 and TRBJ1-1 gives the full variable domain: DVKVTQSSRYLVKRTGEKVFLECVQDMDHENMFWYRQDPGLGLRLIYFSYDVKMKEKGDIPEGYSVSREKKERFSLILESASTNQTSMYLCASTLGSVGLTEAFFGQGTRLTVV.

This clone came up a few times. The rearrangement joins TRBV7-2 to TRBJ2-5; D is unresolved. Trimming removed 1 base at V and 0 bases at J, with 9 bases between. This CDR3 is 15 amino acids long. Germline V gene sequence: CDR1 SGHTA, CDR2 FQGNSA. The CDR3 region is CASSLGPRNQETQYF. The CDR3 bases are TGTGCCAGCAGCTTAGGGCCGCGGAACCAAGAGACCCAGTACTTC.

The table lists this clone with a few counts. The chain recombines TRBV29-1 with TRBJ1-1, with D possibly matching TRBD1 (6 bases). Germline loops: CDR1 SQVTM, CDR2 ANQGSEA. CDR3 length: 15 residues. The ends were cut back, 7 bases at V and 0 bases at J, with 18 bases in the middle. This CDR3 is CSAAGTSTMNTEAFF. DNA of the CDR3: TGCAGCGCTGCCGGGACATCGACCATGAACACTGAAGCTTTCTTT.

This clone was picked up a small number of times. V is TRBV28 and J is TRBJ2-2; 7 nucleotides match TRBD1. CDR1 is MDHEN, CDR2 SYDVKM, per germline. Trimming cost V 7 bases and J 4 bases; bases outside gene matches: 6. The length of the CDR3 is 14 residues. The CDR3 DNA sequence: TGTGCCAGCACCCTGGGACAGACCACCGGGGAGCTGTTTTTT. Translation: CASTLGQTTGELFF.

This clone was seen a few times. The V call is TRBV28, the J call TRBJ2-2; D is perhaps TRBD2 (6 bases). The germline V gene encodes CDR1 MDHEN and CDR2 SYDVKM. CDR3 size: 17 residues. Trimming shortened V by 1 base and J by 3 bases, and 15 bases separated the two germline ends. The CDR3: CASSLSWAGSYTGELFF. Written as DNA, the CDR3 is TGTGCCAGCAGTTTATCTTGGGCGGGGAGCTACACCGGGGAGCTGTTTTTT.

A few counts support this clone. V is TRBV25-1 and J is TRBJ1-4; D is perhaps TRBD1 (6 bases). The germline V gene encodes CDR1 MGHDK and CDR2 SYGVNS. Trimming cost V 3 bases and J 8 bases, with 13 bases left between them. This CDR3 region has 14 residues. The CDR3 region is CASSDPWTAEKLFF. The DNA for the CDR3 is TGTGCCAGCAGTGATCCCTGGACAGCCGAAAAACTGTTTTTT.

As DNA, the CDR3 is TGTGCCAGTAGTATAGGCGCAGGATCCTTTAACTATGGCTACACCTTC. Translated, it gives CASSIGAGSFNYGYTF. The chain has TRBV19 and TRBJ1-2; D is unresolved. Trimming took off 1 base at V and 1 base at J, with 13 bases between the two ends. The CDR3 is 16 amino acids. The germline gives CDR1 LNHDA, CDR2 SQIVND (reference sequence).

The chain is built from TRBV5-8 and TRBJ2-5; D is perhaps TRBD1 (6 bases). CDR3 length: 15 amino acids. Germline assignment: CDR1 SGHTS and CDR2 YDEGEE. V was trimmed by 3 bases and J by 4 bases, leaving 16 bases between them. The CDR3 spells CASSSTGRRGETQYF. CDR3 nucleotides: TGTGCCAGCAGCTCTACAGGGAGACGGGGAGAGACCCAGTACTTC. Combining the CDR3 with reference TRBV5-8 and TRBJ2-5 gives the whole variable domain EAGVTQSPTHLIKTRGQQATLRCSPISGHTSVYWYQQALGLGLQFLLWYDEGEERNRGNFPPRFSGRQFPNYSSELNVNALELEDSALYLCASSSTGRRGETQYFGPGTRLLVL.

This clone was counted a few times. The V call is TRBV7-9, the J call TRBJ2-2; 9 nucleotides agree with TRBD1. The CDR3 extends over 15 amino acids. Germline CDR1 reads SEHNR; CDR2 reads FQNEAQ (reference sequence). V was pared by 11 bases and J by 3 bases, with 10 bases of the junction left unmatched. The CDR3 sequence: CAGLHRDRDTGELFF. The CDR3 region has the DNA TGTGCCGGATTGCACCGGGACAGGGACACCGGGGAGCTGTTTTTT. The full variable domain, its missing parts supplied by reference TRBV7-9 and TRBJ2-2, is DTGVSQNPRHKITKRGQNVTFRCDPISEHNRLYWYRQTLGQGPEFLTYFQNEAQLEKSRLLSDRFSAERPKGSFSTLEIQRTEQGDSAMYLCAGLHRDRDTGELFFGEGSRLTVL.

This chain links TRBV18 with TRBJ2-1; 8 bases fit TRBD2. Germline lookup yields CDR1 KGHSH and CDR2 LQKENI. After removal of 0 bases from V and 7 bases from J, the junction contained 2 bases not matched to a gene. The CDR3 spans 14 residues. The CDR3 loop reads CASSPPSGGNEQFF. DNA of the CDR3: TGTGCCAGCTCACCACCGAGCGGGGGAAATGAGCAGTTCTTC.

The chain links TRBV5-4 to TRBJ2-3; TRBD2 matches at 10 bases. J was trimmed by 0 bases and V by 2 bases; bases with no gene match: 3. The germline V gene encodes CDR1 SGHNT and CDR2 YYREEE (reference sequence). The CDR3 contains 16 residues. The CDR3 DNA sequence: TGTGCCAGCAGCTTCGCTAGCGGGGGTAGCACAGATACGCAGTATTTT. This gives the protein CASSFASGGSTDTQYF. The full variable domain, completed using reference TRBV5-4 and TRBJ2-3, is ETGVTQSPTHLIKTRGQQVTLRCSSQSGHNTVSWYQQALGQGPQFIFQYYREEENGRGNFPPRFSGLQFPNYSSELNVNALELDDSALYLCASSFASGGSTDTQYFGPGTRLTVL.

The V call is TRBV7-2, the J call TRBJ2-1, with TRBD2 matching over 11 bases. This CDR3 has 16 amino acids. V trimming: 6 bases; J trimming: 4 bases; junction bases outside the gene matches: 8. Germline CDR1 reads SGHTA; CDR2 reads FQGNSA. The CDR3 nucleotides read TGTGCCAGCAGTCCACGTGGGACTAGCGGATACAATGAGCAGTTCTTC. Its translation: CASSPRGTSGYNEQFF.

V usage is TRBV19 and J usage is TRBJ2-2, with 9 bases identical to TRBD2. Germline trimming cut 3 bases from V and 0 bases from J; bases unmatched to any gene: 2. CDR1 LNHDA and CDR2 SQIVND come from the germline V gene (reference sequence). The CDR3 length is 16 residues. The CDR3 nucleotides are TGTGCCAGTAGTATGGGGACTAGCCCGAACACCGGGGAGCTGTTTTTT. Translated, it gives CASSMGTSPNTGELFF.

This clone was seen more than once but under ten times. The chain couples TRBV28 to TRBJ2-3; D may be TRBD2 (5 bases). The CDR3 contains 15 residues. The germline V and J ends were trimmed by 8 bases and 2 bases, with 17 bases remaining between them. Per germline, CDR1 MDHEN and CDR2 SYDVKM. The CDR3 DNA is TGTGCCAGCGCCCCTGGGAGCGGTGACACAGATACGCAGTATTTT. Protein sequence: CASAPGSGDTDTQYF.

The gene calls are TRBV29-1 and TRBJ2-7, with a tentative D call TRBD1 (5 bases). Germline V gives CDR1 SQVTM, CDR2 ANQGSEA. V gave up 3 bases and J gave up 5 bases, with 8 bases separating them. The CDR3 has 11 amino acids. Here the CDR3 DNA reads TGCAGCGTTGAGGGGCCCCACGAGCAGTACTTC. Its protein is CSVEGPHEQYF.

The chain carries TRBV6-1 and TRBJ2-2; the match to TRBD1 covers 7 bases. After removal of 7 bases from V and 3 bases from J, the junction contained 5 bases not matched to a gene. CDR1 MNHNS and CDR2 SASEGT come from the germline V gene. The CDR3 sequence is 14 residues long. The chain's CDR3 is CASTRTGDTGELFF. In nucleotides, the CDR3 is TGTGCCAGCACCCGGACAGGCGACACCGGGGAGCTGTTTTTT.

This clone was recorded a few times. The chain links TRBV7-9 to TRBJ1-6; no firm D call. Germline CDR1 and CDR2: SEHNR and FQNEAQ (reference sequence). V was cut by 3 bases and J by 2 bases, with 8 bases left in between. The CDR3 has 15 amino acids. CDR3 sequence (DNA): TGTGCCAGCAGCTTGGAGGGCACCTATAATTCACCCCTCCACTTT. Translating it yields CASSLEGTYNSPLHF.

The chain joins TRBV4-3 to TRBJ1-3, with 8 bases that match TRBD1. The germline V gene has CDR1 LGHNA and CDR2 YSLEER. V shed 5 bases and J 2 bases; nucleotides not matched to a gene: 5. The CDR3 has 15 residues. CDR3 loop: CASSFGQGAGNTIYF. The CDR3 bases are TGCGCCAGCAGCTTCGGACAGGGCGCTGGAAACACCATATATTTT.

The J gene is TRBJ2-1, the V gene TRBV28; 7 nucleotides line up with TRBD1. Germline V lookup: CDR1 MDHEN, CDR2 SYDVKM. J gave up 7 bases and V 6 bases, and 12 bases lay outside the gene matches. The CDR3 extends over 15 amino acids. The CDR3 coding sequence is TGTGCCAGCAGGCCAGGGACAGTGAGTAAGAATGAGCAGTTCTTC. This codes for CASRPGTVSKNEQFF.

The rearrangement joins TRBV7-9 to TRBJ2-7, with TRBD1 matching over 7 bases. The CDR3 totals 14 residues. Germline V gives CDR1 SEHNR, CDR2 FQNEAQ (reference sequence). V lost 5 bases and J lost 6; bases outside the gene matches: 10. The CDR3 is CASSRPLTGPEQYF. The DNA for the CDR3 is TGTGCCAGCAGCCGACCCCTGACAGGGCCCGAGCAGTACTTC. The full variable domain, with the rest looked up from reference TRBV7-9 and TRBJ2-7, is DTGVSQNPRHKITKRGQNVTFRCDPISEHNRLYWYRQTLGQGPEFLTYFQNEAQLEKSRLLSDRFSAERPKGSFSTLEIQRTEQGDSAMYLCASSRPLTGPEQYFGPGTRLTVT.

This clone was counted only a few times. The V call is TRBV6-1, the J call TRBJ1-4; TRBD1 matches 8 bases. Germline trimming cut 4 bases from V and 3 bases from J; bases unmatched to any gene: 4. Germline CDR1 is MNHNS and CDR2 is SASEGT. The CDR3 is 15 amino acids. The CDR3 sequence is CASSATGGSNEKLFF. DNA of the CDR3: TGTGCCAGCAGTGCCACAGGGGGGTCTAATGAAAAACTGTTTTTT.

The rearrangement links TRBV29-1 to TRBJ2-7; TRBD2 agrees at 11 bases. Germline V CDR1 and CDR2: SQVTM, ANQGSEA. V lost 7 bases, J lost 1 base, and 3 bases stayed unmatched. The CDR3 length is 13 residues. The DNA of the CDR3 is TGCAGCGCCCGGACTAGCGGGTCCTACGAGCAGTACTTC. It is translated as CSARTSGSYEQYF.

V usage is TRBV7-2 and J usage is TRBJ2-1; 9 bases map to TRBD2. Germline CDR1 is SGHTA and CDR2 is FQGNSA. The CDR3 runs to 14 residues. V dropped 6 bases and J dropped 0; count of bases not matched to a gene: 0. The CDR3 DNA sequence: TGTGCCAGCAGTAGCGGGAGCTCCTACAATGAGCAGTTCTTC. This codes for CASSSGSSYNEQFF.

The CDR3 loop reads CATSRGGTSSYEQYF. The CDR3 DNA follows: TGTGCCACCAGCAGGGGCGGGACTAGCTCCTACGAGCAGTACTTC. The V call is TRBV15, the J call TRBJ2-5, with 8 bases matching TRBD2. Gene TRBJ2-7 matches the end of the DNA better, so the J call may be wrong. Germline CDR1 LNHNV, CDR2 YYDKDF (reference sequence). The CDR3 is 15 residues long.